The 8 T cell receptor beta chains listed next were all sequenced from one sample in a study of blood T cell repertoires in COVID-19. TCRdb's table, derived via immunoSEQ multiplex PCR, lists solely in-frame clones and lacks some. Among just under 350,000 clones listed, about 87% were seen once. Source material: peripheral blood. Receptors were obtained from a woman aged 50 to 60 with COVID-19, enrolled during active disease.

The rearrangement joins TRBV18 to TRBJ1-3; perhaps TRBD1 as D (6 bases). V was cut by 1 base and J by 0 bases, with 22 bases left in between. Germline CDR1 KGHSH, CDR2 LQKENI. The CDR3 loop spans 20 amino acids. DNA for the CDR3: TGTGCCAGCTCACCACTCCGACAGGCCCCGACCAATAGCTCTGGAAACACCATATATTTT. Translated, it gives CASSPLRQAPTNSSGNTIYF.

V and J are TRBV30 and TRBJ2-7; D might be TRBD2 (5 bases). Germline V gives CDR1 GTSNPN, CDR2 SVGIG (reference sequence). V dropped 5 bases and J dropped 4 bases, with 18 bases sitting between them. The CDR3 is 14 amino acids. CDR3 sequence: CAWARSGQWYEQYF. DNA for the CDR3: TGTGCCTGGGCTAGGAGCGGTCAATGGTACGAGCAGTACTTC. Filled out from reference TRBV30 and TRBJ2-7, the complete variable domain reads SQTIHQWPATLVQPVGSPLSLECTVEGTSNPNLYWYRQAAGRGLQLLFYSVGIGQISSEVPQNLSASRPQDRQFILSSKKLLLSDSGFYLCAWARSGQWYEQYFGPGTRLTVT.

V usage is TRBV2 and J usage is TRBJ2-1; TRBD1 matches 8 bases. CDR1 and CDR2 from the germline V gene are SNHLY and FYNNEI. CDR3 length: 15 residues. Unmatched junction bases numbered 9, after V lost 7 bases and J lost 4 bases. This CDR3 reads CASKKETGAYNEQFF. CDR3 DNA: TGTGCCAGCAAGAAAGAGACAGGGGCATACAATGAGCAGTTCTTC.

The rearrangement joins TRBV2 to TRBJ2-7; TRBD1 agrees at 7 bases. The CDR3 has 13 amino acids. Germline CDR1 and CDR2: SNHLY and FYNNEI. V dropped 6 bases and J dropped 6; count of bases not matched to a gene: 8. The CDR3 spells CASRGDSAGEQYF. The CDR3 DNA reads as TGTGCCAGCAGGGGGGACAGTGCCGGCGAGCAGTACTTC.

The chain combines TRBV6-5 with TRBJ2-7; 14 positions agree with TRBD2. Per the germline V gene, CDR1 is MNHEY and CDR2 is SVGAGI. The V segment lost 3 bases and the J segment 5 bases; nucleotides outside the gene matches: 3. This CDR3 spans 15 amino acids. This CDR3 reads CASSYRTSGRHEQYF. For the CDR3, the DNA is TGTGCCAGCAGTTATCGGACTAGCGGGAGGCACGAGCAGTACTTC.

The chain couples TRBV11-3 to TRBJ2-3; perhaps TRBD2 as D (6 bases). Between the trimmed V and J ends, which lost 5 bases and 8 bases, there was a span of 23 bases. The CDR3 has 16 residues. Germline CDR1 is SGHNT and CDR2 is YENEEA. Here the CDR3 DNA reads TGTGCCAGCAGCGACCCCATGTCCCAGACTAGAGCTACGCAGTATTTT. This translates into CASSDPMSQTRATQYF.

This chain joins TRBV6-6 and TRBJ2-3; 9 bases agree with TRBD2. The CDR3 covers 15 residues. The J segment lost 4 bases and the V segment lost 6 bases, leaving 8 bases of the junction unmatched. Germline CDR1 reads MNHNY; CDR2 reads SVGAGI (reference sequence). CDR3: CASSPQRGAADTQYF. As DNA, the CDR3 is TGTGCCAGCAGCCCCCAGCGGGGGGCCGCAGATACGCAGTATTTT.

CDR3 protein: CASQLGGSGNTIYF. In nucleotides, the CDR3 is TGTGCCAGTCAACTGGGGGGGTCGGGAAACACCATATATTTT. This chain joins TRBV19 and TRBJ1-3; TRBD1 is a possible D gene (5 bases). The V gene lost 8 bases and the J gene lost 4 bases, with 15 bases spanning the gap. In germline, CDR1 is LNHDA, CDR2 SQIVND (reference sequence). This CDR3 comprises 14 residues. Complete variable domain (other parts from reference TRBV19 and TRBJ1-3): DGGITQSPKYLFRKEGQNVTLSCEQNLNHDAMYWYRQDPGQGLRLIYYSQIVNDFQKGDIAEGYSVSREKKESFPLTVTSAQKNPTAFYLCASQLGGSGNTIYFGEGSWLTVV.